This T cell receptor beta chain is from a study of blood T cell repertoires in COVID-19. Whole-study context: T cells, B-cell-depleted T cells, or PBMCs supplied cDNA or gDNA.

Sequencing was performed with immunoSEQ multiplex PCR; in TCRdb, only in-frame clones are kept and a portion is missing. This table holds hundreds of thousands of clones, approximately 88% found once. Looked up from germline, CDR1 is MNHEY and CDR2 is SVGAGI. J was trimmed by 2 bases and V by 6 bases; bases with no gene match: 5. The CDR3 spans 14 residues. The chain uses TRBV6-5 and TRBJ2-7; 9 bases are shared with TRBD1. Sequencing was carried out using peripheral blood. The clonotype comes from a woman aged 70-85 years with COVID-19, enrolled during active disease. In DNA, the CDR3 is TGTGCCAGCAGAGGGGGACAGGGAACCTACGAGCAGTACTTC. Amino acid sequence: CASRGGQGTYEQYF.